Here is one T cell receptor beta chain with its context. TCRdb reprocessed the PCR reads with MiXCR, giving one entry per CDR3 protein. The table shows about 1,300 distinct CDR3 sequences, with about 41% occurring only once. This entry is derived from a study of immune characterization of retroperitoneal liposarcoma. The CDR3 extends over 16 amino acids. The junction had 11 bases not matched to a gene; V was cut back by 5 bases and J by 10 bases. This receptor was obtained from a male donor with retroperitoneal liposarcoma. The source material was tumor tissue. The rearrangement uses TRBV12-3 or TRBV12-4 and TRBJ2-1; 13 bases align to TRBD2. CDR3 residues: CASSPTTSGRLYEQFF. The CDR3 DNA is TGTGCCAGCAGTCCCACGACTAGCGGGAGGCTATACGAGCAGTTCTTC.